What follows is one TCR beta chain and its context. This sample was included in a study of CD8 T cells in Susac syndrome. In blood CD8+ and CD4+ T cells, TCR beta underwent sequencing. TEMRA cells were FACS-enriched and CD8+ and CD4+ T cells negatively isolated. Germline V lookup: CDR1 LGHNA, CDR2 YNFKEQ. V was clipped by 3 bases and J by 4 bases, with 7 bases between them. The CDR3 length is 13 residues. About 0.45 to 1 ug RNA was reverse transcribed with random hexamers. With immunoSEQ multiplex PCR, TCR beta CDR3 was amplified across 54 Vbeta and 13 Jbeta. Each CDR3 protein is one row after TCRdb ran MiXCR on the immunoSEQ multiplex PCR reads. The data contain about 150,000 distinct CDR3 sequences, nearly 97% of them seen just once; the ten biggest clones take up 0.15%.

V gene TRBV4-2 combines with J gene TRBJ2-1; D unclear. The receptor was isolated from a human donor with multiple sclerosis. Input material: CD8+ T cells from PBMCs. DNA for the CDR3: TGTGCCAGCAGCCAGGTCCCATACAATGAGCAGTTCTTC. This encodes CASSQVPYNEQFF.